This T cell receptor beta chain was identified during a study of T cells in Graves' hyperthyroidism and ophthalmopathy (dated by TCRdb to about 2019). Turning to the overall study: Peripheral blood samples were taken at the time of initial diagnosis, prior to any treatment. Prospective prediction of ophthalmopathy was tested in an independent validation cohort of some 19 hyperthyroidism patients and 17 patients who later progressed to ophthalmopathy. After sampling, hyperthyroidism patients received methimazole starting at 30 mg daily, and ophthalmopathy patients received high-dose intravenous methylprednisolone. The paper describes TCR Vbeta CDR3 sequencing of roughly 130 peripheral blood samples, made up of 43 ophthalmopathy patients, 70 to 75 hyperthyroidism patients and roughly 17 progressor patients. A discovery cohort of about 95 patients, roughly 40 with Graves' ophthalmopathy and approximately 55 with stable Graves' hyperthyroidism, was used to find distinguishing TCR V-J signatures. The 100 or so discovery patients were randomly split 7:3 into training and test sets. The study also compared thyroid tissue and blood T-cell repertoires from 6 or 7 Graves' hyperthyroidism patients.

Amplification of TCR beta CDR3 regions was carried out from RNA transcripts. A first-round RT-PCR of the TCR CDR3 used the HTBI primer set with the Qiagen OneStep RT-PCR kit. The libraries were constructed in a second round of multiplex PCR and then size-selected and purified. Libraries were sequenced paired-end with 100 bp reads on an Illumina HiSeq2000. In the original analysis: Raw data were processed with SOAPnuke, discarding reads with adapters, uncalled bases, mean Phred below 15, or no exact constant-primer or identifier match. COPE v1.2.5 was used to merge high-quality paired reads, and clonotypes were defined as unique nucleotide sequences. MiTCR v1.1 was used to align the clonotypes against IMGT TRBV, TRBD and TRBJ reference segments. Analysis was restricted to V-J combinations with a frequency above 0.0001, which covered roughly 99% of repertoires. The TCS score was defined as the ratio of F50 (clonal expansion) to E x V (chaos), calculated using BLOSUM62-based TCRdist between CDR3 peptides within each V-J. Welch's t-statistics and random forest reduced some 510 V-J features to 13, which were used in a naive Bayes classifier (R e1071). Clones were called with MiXCR by TCRdb after fastp trimmed the public reads at Q25, and only in-frame beta chains were retained. All rows with the same CDR3 protein become a single entry with the most common DNA and genes. TCRdb's processing, not the study's, gives the V and J calls here. The sample profile shows under 400,000 distinct CDR3 sequences; around 13% of them were found once. The ten largest make up 8% to 13% of the sample.

Its CDR3 holds 14 amino acids, cysteine through phenylalanine. Only the CDR3 DNA is retained, 42 bases long and in frame from the first base. The V end loses 5 bases and the J end loses 6 bases, and a stretch of 16 bases separates them. CDR1 and CDR2, per the germline V gene, are SGHNT and YENEEA. The sample holds many counts of this clonotype. Its antigen is not yet known. There are no base qualities to consult, and no much larger clone falls within one base. Graves' hyperthyroidism was defined as stable when no progression to ophthalmopathy occurred over 18 months of follow-up. Hyperthyroidism patients were newly diagnosed, with disease duration under 2 months, and aged 18 to 65 years. Patients with uncontrolled infections, other autoimmune diseases, pregnancy or lactation were excluded. Diagnoses were based on clinical symptoms, serum thyroxine and TRAb, thyroid ultrasound and orbital computed tomography. PBMCs were separated from roughly 10 ml of fresh peripheral blood using Ficoll-Paque density gradient centrifugation. Total RNA was extracted with Trizol reagent, and quality was checked on an Agilent 2100 Bioanalyzer.

What the authors observed across the whole study: Blood samples also contained most of the expanded thyroid clonotypes (frequency above 0.001), which suggests that blood repertoires may reflect thyroid immune responses. During validation, the model predicted progression to ophthalmopathy a median of approximately 7 months ahead of onset, with approximately 70% sensitivity and about 75% specificity. Sample size was not statistically predetermined, and investigators were not blinded to group allocation. In cross-validation, a model built on a 13 V-J signature told ophthalmopathy apart from stable hyperthyroidism with 87.88% sensitivity and about 81% specificity, and in testing the same model reached 80%/75%.

Sequenced material: blood. Here the chain combines TRBV11-3 and TRBJ1-2; the D gene is possibly TRBD1, with 6 bases matching. The receptor's source is a woman between 55 and 75 years old with Graves' hyperthyroidism. The nucleotides read TGTGCCAGCAGCAATACCGGGACAAGCAATGGCTACACCTTC. This codes for CASSNTGTSNGYTF.